The clone carrying this T cell receptor (beta chain) was recorded only once. The sample comes from a study of blood T cell repertoires in COVID-19. Germline-derived CDR1 and CDR2 are LGHNT and FRNRAP. The CDR3 sequence is 17 residues long. V was clipped by 0 bases and J by 8 bases; unmatched bases: 10. Sequencing used immunoSEQ multiplex PCR; TCRdb keeps in-frame clones, though not all of them. Of approximately 470,000 clones in the sample, 80% to 90% are singletons; the top ten hold roughly 3.1%. This sequence originates from a human donor in a cohort sampled during active COVID-19. The chain employs TRBV12-5 and TRBJ2-1; 10 positions agree with TRBD1. Sequencing was carried out using peripheral blood. The DNA of the CDR3 is TGTGCTAGTGGTTTGGTATGGGAGACAGGGGGCCGCTATGAGCAGTTCTTC. This codes for CASGLVWETGGRYEQFF.